This T cell receptor (beta chain) was obtained from a study of Graves' ophthalmopathy and Graves' hyperthyroidism. Turning to the study itself: Where ophthalmopathy was absent within 18 months of follow-up, hyperthyroidism was stable.

Trimming stripped 6 bases from V and 4 bases from J, with 21 bases between. This CDR3 region has 16 residues. As the template, RNA transcripts were used to amplify TCR beta CDR3 regions. The library came from an HTBI-primed first-round RT-PCR and a second-round multiplex PCR. TCRdb re-derived calls from the multiplex PCR reads in MiXCR, one entry per CDR3 protein. The data hold 580,000 or so distinct CDR3 sequences, with 35% to 45% observed a single time. In its sample, this clonotype was seen a few times. Diagnosis relied on clinical symptoms, serum thyroxine, TRAb, thyroid ultrasound and orbital computed tomography.

Material for sequencing was peripheral blood or thyroid tissue (not recorded which). J is TRBJ2-5 and V is TRBV12-3 or TRBV12-4, with a possible D match to TRBD1 (5 bases). This TCR was sampled from an adult man with Graves' hyperthyroidism. The chain's CDR3 is CASSASGQANRETQYF. The CDR3 DNA reads TGTGCCAGCAGCGCGTCCGGACAAGCCAATCGAGAGACCCAGTACTTC.